This TCR beta chain comes out of a study of blood T cell repertoires in COVID-19. Study details: Samples taken during acute and convalescent COVID-19 were collected in the United States, Italy and Spain. From T cells, B-cell-depleted T cells, or PBMCs came the material, which was cDNA or gDNA.

In the source study's methods: Amplification from reference gene primers served as the basis for estimated nucleated cell counts. Only in-frame clones appear in the TCRdb table, and some are missing; sequencing was by immunoSEQ multiplex PCR. The V and J calls and clone size are taken from that table; D and trimming were inferred from the DNA. The sample carries about 180,000 clones, around 85% recorded once. The CDR3 spans 13 residues. Germline V gives CDR1 MNHEY, CDR2 SMNVEV (reference sequence). The V and J ends lost 2 bases and 8 bases respectively, with 12 bases between them. The chain recombines TRBV27 with TRBJ1-2, with TRBD1 as a possible D gene (5 bases). This receptor was taken from a human donor with active or convalescent COVID-19. The donor label of this sample is uncertain. The source material was peripheral blood. This chain's CDR3 is CASSLGALNGYTF. The CDR3, as DNA: TGTGCCAGCAGTTTAGGGGCCCTGAACGGCTACACCTTC.